This T cell receptor beta chain was sequenced during a study of T cell responses to AZD1222 COVID-19 vaccine. The study, taken as a whole, reports: There were mostly white British donors and more females than males, and clonal diversity was possibly underestimated. Sampling captured repertoires only after the peak T cell response.

For this clone: The antigen is undetermined.

The germline V gene encodes CDR1 SGHVS and CDR2 FQNEAQ. The CDR3 has 13 residues. V was clipped by 1 base and J by 6 bases, with 10 bases between them. Assay: immunoSEQ multiplex PCR; the TCRdb copy retains only in-frame clones and omits some. The sample comprises roughly 70,000 clones, 80% of which are singletons, and around 15% rests with the top ten. Both about-4-week and about-12-week second-dose recipients were combined. The source material was peripheral blood, sampled 28 days after the second AZD1222 dose. This rearrangement joins TRBV7-8 to TRBJ2-7; D is perhaps TRBD1 (5 bases). The clonotype comes from an adult who received the AZD1222 COVID-19 vaccine. The CDR3 nucleotides are TGTGCCAGCAGCTTAGGTATAGGGGCCGAGCAGTACTTC. This translates into CASSLGIGAEQYF.